This T cell receptor (beta chain) was found in a study of a mutant IDH1 vaccine in newly diagnosed glioma (TCRdb year 2021). About the study as a whole: Across visits V03 through V10, patients got a total of eight vaccinations, given in weeks 1, 3, 5, 7, 11, 15, 19 and 23. For exploratory analyses, longitudinal TCRB deep sequencing was carried out in roughly 23 treated patients wherever samples were available. Before enrollment, most patients had been given radiochemotherapy with temozolomide as standard therapy, while the rest had received either radiotherapy alone or temozolomide alone. Of the roughly 30 treated patients, 62.5% were male and approximately 38% were female, and the mean age was approximately 40 years. Vaccination was initiated 4-6 weeks after radiotherapy alone, or concurrently with temozolomide cycles in the chemotherapy-containing groups. Six visits were used for peripheral blood collection: V03 (baseline), V05, V07, V10, V12 and V13.

The germline V gene (reference sequence) supplies CDR1 LNHDA and CDR2 SQIVND. The germline ends are 12 bases apart after V is trimmed by 4 bases and J by 0 bases. Counted from cysteine to phenylalanine, this CDR3 has 15 amino acids. Only the CDR3 part of the read is kept: 45 bases, read in frame from the first base. The investigation overall reported the following: Selection of PBMC samples for TCRB deep sequencing was based on availability. The authors stated that sample limitations prevented analyses of patient blood samples from being reproduced. Across multiple MHC alleles, vaccine-induced immune responses were seen in around 93% of patients. Pseudoprogression seemed to be unrelated to changes in the top peripheral T cell clonotypes found by TCRB sequencing.

Interpreted using the paper, the time point label stands for: week 11, during vaccination. Every vaccine dose consisted of 300 ug of a 20-mer mutant IDH1 peptide in Montanide, administered subcutaneously together with topical imiquimod. All donors had newly diagnosed IDH1-mutant astrocytomas of WHO grade 3 or 4 that showed loss of nuclear ATRX. The samples were drawn from NOA16, a multicentre, single-arm, open-label phase I trial in Germany that tested a mutant IDH1 peptide vaccine in humans for the first time. Genomic DNA for TCRB sequencing was extracted from EDTA blood using the DNeasy Blood and Tissue Kit. Notes on this clone: This clone's antigen is unknown. The sample holds no much larger clone one base away, and base qualities are not on file.

Library preparation employed the immunoSEQ multiplex PCR assay. Rearranged TCR beta chain sequences were amplified with the hsTCRB Kit following the manufacturer's protocol. Sequencing of TCRB libraries was carried out on an Illumina MiSeq. Turning to the authors' computational methods: Demultiplexing, trimming and gene mapping were performed with the kit vendor's proprietary platform. The table comes from immuneACCESS by way of TCRdb, which keeps in-frame sequences with V and J called. Part of the clones is missing from these tables; in studies checked, under half for an unresolved V gene and the rest for unknown reasons. The V and J calls and clone size come from that table; D and trimming were worked out from the DNA. A total of roughly 62,000 clones appear in this sample, 70% to 90% of them only once. 1.5% to 2.5% of the sample comes from the top ten.

Source: PBMCs, taken from a glioma patient whose treatment included an IDH1 peptide vaccine. This clonotype was sampled from a man aged 35-49 years with glioma. The chain couples TRBV19 to TRBJ1-1, with no confident D gene call. For the CDR3, the sequence is CASSRLFTMNTEAFF. The sequenced DNA is TGTGCCAGTAGTAGGCTTTTTACTATGAACACTGAAGCTTTCTTT.